The 27 T cell receptor beta chains presented below share a single source sample, sequenced in a study of neurological immune-mediated disorders. Using its own MiXCR run on the 5' RACE reads, TCRdb lists one record per CDR3 protein. The sample includes about 62,000 distinct CDR3 sequences, around 4.8% of them seen just once. Sequencing was done on a sample of PBMCs. The source is a woman in her forties or fifties with multiple sclerosis.

This clonotype was observed many times. V gene TRBV28 combines with J gene TRBJ1-6; D may be TRBD1 (6 bases). V was pared by 6 bases and J by 7 bases, with 13 bases between. CDR3 size: 14 residues. Germline V lookup: CDR1 MDHEN, CDR2 SYDVKM. The DNA for the CDR3 is TGTGCCAGCAGGTGGACAGAATGGAATTCACCCCTCCACTTT. Its protein is CASRWTEWNSPLHF.

The chain combines TRBV5-1 with TRBJ2-3, with D possibly being TRBD1 (5 bases). The CDR3 totals 14 residues. Trimming cost V 2 bases and J 3 bases, with 10 bases left between them. Germline values: CDR1 SGHRS, CDR2 YFSETQ. CDR3 sequence: CASSLGETTDTQYF. CDR3 bases: TGCGCCAGCAGCTTAGGGGAAACGACAGATACGCAGTATTTT. The full variable domain, with the rest looked up from reference TRBV5-1 and TRBJ2-3, is KAGVTQTPRYLIKTRGQQVTLSCSPISGHRSVSWYQQTPGQGLQFLFEYFSETQRNKGNFPGRFSGRQFSNSRSEMNVSTLELGDSALYLCASSLGETTDTQYFGPGTRLTVL.

This clonotype was seen ten or more times. V and J are TRBV29-1 and TRBJ2-7; D remains ambiguous. V was clipped by 8 bases and J by 1 base, with 18 bases between them. Looked up from germline, CDR1 is SQVTM and CDR2 is ANQGSEA. The CDR3 is 14 residues long. The chain's CDR3 is CSPLVWHPSYEQYV. CDR3 nucleotide sequence: TGCAGCCCCCTCGTGTGGCATCCTTCCTACGAGCAGTACGTC.

Only a few counts were recorded for this clonotype. CDR3 in amino acids: CSARVSGLPYEQFF. DNA of the CDR3: TGCAGTGCTAGAGTAAGTGGGCTACCATATGAGCAGTTCTTC. The rearrangement uses TRBV20-1 and TRBJ2-1; no clear D. Per the germline V gene, CDR1 is DFQATT and CDR2 is SNEGSKA (reference sequence). The length of the CDR3 is 14 residues. Trimming cost V 1 base and J 8 bases, with 15 bases left between them.

This chain uses TRBV5-6 with TRBJ2-7; a possible D gene is TRBD1 (5 bases). The CDR3 contains 14 residues. Trimming took 2 bases from V and 1 from J, leaving 10 bases between them. Germline V gene sequence: CDR1 SGHDT, CDR2 YYEEEE. Here the CDR3 DNA reads TGTGCCAGCAGCTTTGGGGCAGGGTCCTACGAGCAGTACTTC. Protein sequence: CASSFGAGSYEQYF.

This clonotype was seen more than once but under ten times. The chain is built from TRBV20-1 and TRBJ1-1; the D gene is possibly TRBD1 (6 bases). The ends were cut back, 5 bases at V and 5 bases at J, with 12 bases in the middle. The V gene's germline CDR1 is DFQATT and CDR2 SNEGSKA (reference sequence). CDR3 size: 12 residues. The CDR3 spells CSAPRGVTEAFF. The DNA for the CDR3 is TGCAGTGCTCCCAGGGGTGTGACTGAAGCTTTCTTT.

As to this clonotype: A junction boundary mismatches the germline segment, possibly from a read error. The chain uses TRBV12-3 or TRBV12-4 and TRBJ1-5; D ambiguous. The CDR3 has 13 residues. The CDR3 here is CASNEDSNQPQNF. DNA of the CDR3: TGTGCCAGCAATGAGGATAGCAATCAGCCCCAGAATTTT.

This clonotype has a count of ten or more. The chain employs TRBV24-1 and TRBJ2-3; TRBD1 agrees at 8 bases. J was trimmed by 1 base and V by 7 bases; bases with no gene match: 0. This CDR3 has 13 amino acids. Germline CDR1 KGHDR, CDR2 SFDVKD. The CDR3 coding sequence is TGTGCCACCAGGACAGGGGGCACAGATACGCAGTATTTT. Amino acids: CATRTGGTDTQYF.

This clonotype has ten or more counts. This chain uses TRBV4-3 with TRBJ1-6, with TRBD1 matching over 11 bases. J lost 9 bases, V lost 8 bases, and 6 bases had no gene match. The CDR3 is 14 residues long. Germline V CDR1 and CDR2: LGHNA, YSLEER. DNA for the CDR3: TGCGCCAGCCGGAGGGGACAGGGGGGTTCACCCCTCCACTTT. Translating gives CASRRGQGGSPLHF.

This clonotype was seen repeatedly, ten times or more. The chain has TRBV29-1 and TRBJ1-2; the D is unclear. The V end was cut by 6 bases, the J end by 6 bases, with 11 bases between. Germline V gives CDR1 SQVTM, CDR2 ANQGSEA. This CDR3 contains 11 residues. The CDR3 nucleotides are TGCAGCGTGGACCTTCACAATGGCTACACCTTC. It codes for CSVDLHNGYTF.

This clonotype was counted ten times or more. The V gene is TRBV11-2, the J gene TRBJ2-2, with 11 bases that match TRBD2. V shed 5 bases and J 1 base; nucleotides not matched to a gene: 3. Germline lookup yields CDR1 SGHAT and CDR2 FQNNGV. The CDR3 is 16 residues long. CDR3 coding DNA: TGTGCCAGCAGCCTCCTAGCGGGGGGGAACACCGGGGAGCTGTTTTTT. Its protein product is CASSLLAGGNTGELFF.

Only a few counts were recorded for this clonotype. This rearrangement joins TRBV18 to TRBJ2-1, with 9 bases fitting TRBD1. Germline CDR1 and CDR2: KGHSH and LQKENI. The V segment lost 1 base and the J segment 5 bases; nucleotides outside the gene matches: 3. The CDR3 sequence is 15 residues long. The CDR3 nucleotides read TGTGCCAGCTCACCACGGGGACAGGGAGACAATGAGCAGTTCTTC. Its protein product is CASSPRGQGDNEQFF.

This clonotype was seen a few times. CDR3 residues: CASSLRGNEKIQYF. The CDR3 DNA is TGTGCCAGCAGCTTACGGGGGAACGAGAAAATTCAGTACTTC. V usage is TRBV7-6 and J usage is TRBJ2-4, with a weak D call TRBD2 (6 bases). The CDR3 has 14 amino acids. Trimming removed 2 bases at V and 10 bases at J, with 15 bases between. Germline CDR1 SGHVS, CDR2 FNYEAQ. The full variable domain, rest sourced from reference TRBV7-6 and TRBJ2-4, is GAGVSQSPRYKVTKRGQDVALRCDPISGHVSLYWYRQALGQGPEFLTYFNYEAQQDKSGLPNDRFSAERPEGSISTLTIQRTEQRDSAMYRCASSLRGNEKIQYFGAGTRLSVL.

For this clonotype: A read error may explain this, as a much larger clone is one base away. This rearrangement joins TRBV5-1 to TRBJ2-5; no firm D call. The CDR3 length is 15 residues. Trimming left V 0 bases short and J 4 bases short, with 13 bases between. Germline V gene lookup returns CDR1 SGHRS and CDR2 YFSETQ. DNA for the CDR3: TGCGCCAGCAGCTTGGATCGCCAGACCCCAGAGACCCAGTACTTC. The encoded protein is CASSLDRQTPETQYF.

This clonotype came up a few times. The chain links TRBV5-4 to TRBJ1-2; 8 nucleotides agree with TRBD1. Germline CDR1 SGHNT, CDR2 YYREEE (reference sequence). The length of the CDR3 is 14 residues. V lost 4 bases to trimming and J lost 3 bases; unmatched junction nucleotides: 5. The DNA for the CDR3 is TGTGCCAGCAGCCCAGGGGGCAGGGACTATGGCTACACCTTC. It specifies CASSPGGRDYGYTF.

On this clonotype: Because it lacks the conserved phenylalanine or tryptophan at the end, this CDR3 is likely a read error. The CDR3 DNA sequence: TGTGCCAGCGGTAACCAGGGTTATAATTCACCCCTCCACAAT. Encoded protein: CASGNQGYNSPLHN. This chain uses TRBV11-2 with TRBJ1-6; D possibly corresponds to TRBD1 (5 bases). Trimming removed 8 bases from V and 4 bases from J, with 12 bases in between. The germline V gene has CDR1 SGHAT and CDR2 FQNNGV. The CDR3 has 14 residues.

This clonotype was detected many times. The rearrangement uses TRBV7-2 and TRBJ2-1; TRBD2 aligns across 11 bases. CDR1 is SGHTA and CDR2 is FQGNSA in the germline V gene. This CDR3 has 14 residues. V was clipped by 4 bases and J by 6 bases; unmatched bases: 2. The CDR3 region is CASSSSGGTNEQFF. CDR3 nucleotides: TGTGCCAGCAGCTCTAGCGGGGGGACCAATGAGCAGTTCTTC. Together with reference TRBV7-2 and TRBJ2-1, the CDR3 gives the full variable domain: GAGVSQSPSNKVTEKGKDVELRCDPISGHTALYWYRQSLGQGLEFLIYFQGNSAPDKSGLPSDRFSAERTGGSVSTLTIQRTQQEDSAVYLCASSSSGGTNEQFFGPGTRLTVL.

This clonotype is medium-sized (0.01 to 0.1%). The V gene is TRBV14, the J gene TRBJ2-1; 9 positions match TRBD1. Trimming cost V 4 bases and J 7 bases; bases outside gene matches: 8. The CDR3 is 15 residues long. Germline V gene sequence: CDR1 SGHDN, CDR2 FVKESK. This chain's CDR3 is CASSRTRDRANEQFF. DNA for the CDR3: TGTGCCAGCAGCCGAACCCGGGACAGGGCGAATGAGCAGTTCTTC.

This clonotype was detected ten times or more. The chain links TRBV7-3 to TRBJ1-1; D gene ambiguous. Germline CDR1 reads SGHTA; CDR2 reads FQGTGA. The CDR3 length is 13 residues. With 1 base removed from V and 1 base from J, the gap between germline ends came to 4 bases. The CDR3 coding sequence is TGTGCCAGCAGCTTAATCGGGAACACTGAAGCTTTCTTT. Amino acids: CASSLIGNTEAFF.

This clonotype was seen many times. This chain connects TRBV15 to TRBJ2-5; the D is unclear. Trimming cost V 0 bases and J 5 bases, with 4 bases left between them. The germline V gene has CDR1 LNHNV and CDR2 YYDKDF (reference sequence). The CDR3 covers 12 residues. Here the CDR3 DNA reads TGTGCCACCAGCAGAGATCGGGAGACCCAGTACTTC. Protein sequence: CATSRDRETQYF.

The genes are TRBV15 and TRBJ1-2; tentative D call: TRBD1 (5 bases). Germline V gene lookup returns CDR1 LNHNV and CDR2 YYDKDF (reference sequence). There are 14 residues in the CDR3. V gave up 5 bases and J gave up 5 bases, with 15 bases separating them. CDR3 nucleotides: TGTGCCACCAGCGTCCGGACAAAGGAGTATGGCTACACCTTC. Translation: CATSVRTKEYGYTF.

This clonotype was detected ten times or more. The chain combines TRBV29-1 with TRBJ1-1; no clear D. Looked up from germline, CDR1 is SQVTM and CDR2 is ANQGSEA. The V end lost 8 bases, the J end lost 0 bases, and 10 bases lay between the germline ends. The length of the CDR3 is 12 residues. The CDR3 protein is CSYSRLNTEAFF. CDR3 nucleotide sequence: TGCAGCTACAGCCGTTTGAACACTGAAGCTTTCTTT.

This clonotype was counted ten times or more. The rearrangement uses TRBV3-1 and TRBJ2-2; possibly TRBD2 for D (6 bases). The V gene lost 1 base and the J gene lost 2 bases, with 8 bases spanning the gap. From germline, CDR1 is LGHDT and CDR2 YNNKEL (reference sequence). This CDR3 spans 15 amino acids. In DNA, the CDR3 is TGTGCCAGCAGCCAAGGGGGGACTAACACCGGGGAGCTGTTTTTT. It encodes CASSQGGTNTGELFF.

In this sample, this clonotype turned up many times. J is TRBJ1-2 and V is TRBV5-1; TRBD1 might be the D (6 bases). Germline CDR1 SGHRS, CDR2 YFSETQ. The V and J ends lost 0 bases and 6 bases respectively, with 15 bases between them. The CDR3 runs to 15 residues. CDR3 amino acids: CASSLDGLKGDGYTF. The DNA for the CDR3 is TGCGCCAGCAGCTTGGACGGGTTAAAGGGGGATGGCTACACCTTC.

This clonotype was seen many times. The V and J genes are TRBV28 and TRBJ2-5; 12 nucleotides line up with TRBD1. This CDR3 is 15 amino acids long. Germline CDR1 MDHEN, CDR2 SYDVKM. The V and J ends lost 3 bases and 5 bases, in that order; junction bases with no gene match: 4. The CDR3 nucleotides are TGTGCCAGCAGTTTGGGACAGGGGGCACGGGAGACCCAGTACTTC. The encoded protein is CASSLGQGARETQYF.

In this sample, this clonotype turned up many times. The CDR3: CASSWPLTGELFF. CDR3 nucleotides: TGTGCCAGCAGTTGGCCTTTGACCGGGGAGCTGTTTTTT. This chain joins TRBV28 and TRBJ2-2; no definite D call. Germline CDR1 MDHEN, CDR2 SYDVKM. The CDR3 consists of 13 residues. V was clipped by 4 bases and J by 5 bases, with 8 bases between them.

Ten or more counts support this clonotype. In nucleotides, the CDR3 is TGCGCCAGCGCCCTTGGGGGCGAGCAGTTCTTC. It encodes CASALGGEQFF. The chain combines TRBV5-1 with TRBJ2-1, with D tentatively TRBD1 (6 bases). Germline V gene data show CDR1 as SGHRS and CDR2 as YFSETQ. Trimming took off 7 bases at V and 10 bases at J, with 12 bases between the two ends. The CDR3 length is 11 residues.